These 14 T cell receptor beta chains were all obtained from the same sample, sequenced in a study of T cells in Graves' hyperthyroidism and ophthalmopathy. There were TCR beta CDR3 regions amplified from RNA transcripts. Primed by the HTBI set, a first-round RT-PCR was run on the TCR CDR3. TCRdb used MiXCR to reprocess the multiplex PCR reads, holding one entry per CDR3 protein. The repertoire holds about 590,000 distinct CDR3 sequences, 11% to 15% seen once, with roughly 7% in the top ten. Sequenced sample: blood. The receptors shown here come from a woman aged 18-29 years with Graves' ophthalmopathy.

The V gene is TRBV5-4, the J gene TRBJ2-3, with D perhaps matching TRBD2 (5 bases). CDR3 length: 14 residues. Per the germline V gene, CDR1 is SGHNT and CDR2 is YYREEE (reference sequence). Trimming shortened V by 2 bases and J by 3 bases, and 10 bases separated the two germline ends. The CDR3 sequence: CASSLTSLTDTQYF. CDR3 bases: TGTGCCAGCAGCTTAACTAGTCTGACAGATACGCAGTATTTT.

This clonotype was seen many times. V is TRBV6-2 or TRBV6-3 and J is TRBJ1-5; D is undetermined. The CDR3 extends over 16 amino acids. The germline V and J ends were trimmed by 0 bases and 4 bases, with 13 bases remaining between them. Germline V gene sequence: CDR1 MNHEY, CDR2 SVGEGT. CDR3 DNA: TGTGCCAGCAGTTACTCGAAGAGCCTCGGAAATCAGCCCCAGCATTTT. It encodes CASSYSKSLGNQPQHF.

This clonotype was counted ten times or more. The chain joins TRBV28 to TRBJ2-1; maybe TRBD1 (6 bases). This CDR3 spans 13 amino acids. The ends were cut back, 2 bases at V and 10 bases at J, with 12 bases in the middle. CDR1 is MDHEN and CDR2 is SYDVKM in the germline V gene. This CDR3 is CASSLRDILEQFF. The CDR3 coding sequence is TGTGCCAGCAGTTTAAGGGACATCCTAGAGCAGTTCTTC. Supplemented by reference TRBV28 and TRBJ2-1, the full variable domain reads DVKVTQSSRYLVKRTGEKVFLECVQDMDHENMFWYRQDPGLGLRLIYFSYDVKMKEKGDIPEGYSVSREKKERFSLILESASTNQTSMYLCASSLRDILEQFFGPGTRLTVL.

This clonotype was found many times. The chain employs TRBV2 and TRBJ2-5; D is uncertain. The CDR3 is made up of 10 amino acids. V lost 8 bases and J 7 bases, leaving 8 bases between the germline ends. CDR1 is SNHLY, CDR2 FYNNEI, per germline. The chain's CDR3 is CASGVGTQYF. CDR3 nucleotides: TGTGCCAGCGGGGTGGGGACCCAGTACTTC.

The table lists this clonotype with many counts. The genes are TRBV20-1 and TRBJ1-1; perhaps TRBD1 as D (5 bases). This CDR3 is built from 13 residues. Trimming removed 1 base from V and 7 bases from J, with 13 bases in between. Germline loops: CDR1 DFQATT, CDR2 SNEGSKA (reference sequence). The CDR3 loop reads CSARGWGLDEAFF. CDR3 nucleotide sequence: TGCAGTGCTAGAGGTTGGGGCCTAGATGAAGCTTTCTTT.

The J gene is TRBJ1-4, the V gene TRBV4-1; no reliable D call. V was clipped by 4 bases and J by 3 bases, with 12 bases between them. This CDR3 contains 15 residues. Germline V gene lookup returns CDR1 MGHRA and CDR2 YSYEKL. As DNA, the CDR3 is TGCGCCAGCAGCCCCCTGGTGAGGCCTAATGAAAAACTGTTTTTT. Protein: CASSPLVRPNEKLFF.

This clonotype occurred many times. The rearrangement joins TRBV5-1 to TRBJ1-1; D perhaps matches TRBD1 (5 bases). This CDR3 comprises 13 residues. CDR1 SGHRS and CDR2 YFSETQ come from the germline V gene. The germline V and J ends were trimmed by 5 bases and 1 base, with 9 bases remaining between them. In DNA form, the CDR3 reads TGCGCCAGCAGGGACCAGGGGAACACTGAAGCTTTCTTT. It yields the protein CASRDQGNTEAFF.

This rearrangement joins TRBV6-6 to TRBJ2-2; 8 bases agree with TRBD1. V lost 0 bases to trimming and J lost 4 bases; unmatched junction nucleotides: 4. There are 16 residues in the CDR3. Germline V gene lookup returns CDR1 MNHNY and CDR2 SVGAGI (reference sequence). CDR3 protein: CASSYSVGQGTGELFF. Written as DNA, the CDR3 is TGTGCCAGCAGTTACTCGGTCGGACAGGGCACCGGGGAGCTGTTTTTT.

This clonotype was found a few times. The chain couples TRBV19 to TRBJ2-7; a possible D gene is TRBD1 (5 bases). Germline V gene lookup returns CDR1 LNHDA and CDR2 SQIVND (reference sequence). The CDR3 runs to 11 residues. Trimming removed 6 bases at V and 6 bases at J, with 9 bases between. CDR3 sequence (DNA): TGTGCCAGTAGCGGACACCGCGAGCAGTACTTC. Its translation: CASSGHREQYF.

The table lists this clonotype with a few counts. This chain uses TRBV5-5 with TRBJ2-1; perhaps TRBD1 as D (5 bases). This CDR3 has 15 amino acids. V was cut by 4 bases and J by 3 bases, with 14 bases left in between. Per germline, CDR1 SGHKS and CDR2 YYEKEE (reference sequence). CDR3 region: CASSHPGFHYNEQFF. The DNA of the CDR3 is TGTGCCAGCAGCCACCCAGGGTTCCACTACAATGAGCAGTTCTTC.

This clonotype was detected ten times or more. The genes are TRBV11-2 and TRBJ2-5, with D tentatively TRBD1 or TRBD2 (5 bases each). This CDR3 has 12 residues. In germline, CDR1 is SGHAT, CDR2 FQNNGV. V was cut by 1 base and J by 8 bases, with 8 bases left in between. The CDR3 DNA sequence: TGTGCCAGCAGCTTAGCTTGGGACACCCAGTACTTC. It codes for CASSLAWDTQYF.

This clonotype was detected many times. The genes are TRBV10-3 and TRBJ1-5; D ambiguous. This CDR3 has 13 residues. The V end was cut by 10 bases, the J end by 1 base, with 11 bases between. From germline, CDR1 is ENHRY and CDR2 SYGVKD. CDR3 nucleotide sequence: TGTGCCAACGGCCCGAGCAGCAATCAGCCCCAGCATTTT. Protein sequence: CANGPSSNQPQHF.

This sequence joins TRBV4-1 and TRBJ1-2; D uncertain. Looked up from germline, CDR1 is MGHRA and CDR2 is YSYEKL. The CDR3 runs 14 residues. Trimming removed 2 bases from V and 2 bases from J, with 9 bases in between. Written as DNA, the CDR3 is TGCGCCAGCAGCCAAATACGACGAAACTATGGCTACACCTTC. It is translated as CASSQIRRNYGYTF.

This clonotype has ten or more counts. This chain uses TRBV27 with TRBJ2-7, with 11 bases that match TRBD2. Germline assignment: CDR1 MNHEY and CDR2 SMNVEV (reference sequence). Unmatched junction bases numbered 4, after V lost 5 bases and J lost 4 bases. CDR3 length: 14 residues. The CDR3 sequence: CASSGTSGLYEQYF. The DNA of the CDR3 is TGTGCCAGCAGTGGGACTAGCGGCTTGTACGAGCAGTACTTC.